Listed here are 8 T cell receptor beta chains from one sample, sequenced in a study of OX40 agonist ivuxolimab in advanced cancers. Libraries were prepared by immunoSEQ multiplex PCR; TCRdb keeps only in-frame clonotypes and omits some of them. The sample contains around 40,000 clones, roughly 90% of which appear only once. Source: CD4+ or CD8+ T cells sorted from blood, taken in a trial of the OX40 agonist ivuxolimab. These receptors were taken from an adult with an advanced solid tumor such as melanoma, head and neck, liver or kidney cancer.

The chain recombines TRBV6-5 with TRBJ2-7; unclear D gene. This CDR3 is 13 amino acids long. The V end lost 11 bases, the J end lost 3 bases, and 17 bases lay between the germline ends. Germline CDR1 reads MNHEY; CDR2 reads SVGAGI. CDR3: CASGVGDRYEQYF. CDR3 sequence (DNA): TGTGCCTCTGGGGTTGGGGATCGCTACGAGCAGTACTTC.

The V and J genes are TRBV6-5 and TRBJ2-1, with TRBD2 matching 8 bases. V was clipped by 7 bases and J by 4 bases; unmatched bases: 9. Germline-derived CDR1 and CDR2 are MNHEY and SVGAGI. This CDR3 spans 15 amino acids. The CDR3 coding sequence is TGTGCCAGCAAAACTAGCGGAGTGGTATACAATGAGCAGTTCTTC. Its protein product is CASKTSGVVYNEQFF.

This chain links TRBV14 with TRBJ2-1; D remains unclear. V was cut by 1 base and J by 2 bases, with 12 bases left in between. This CDR3 is 16 amino acids long. CDR1 SGHDN and CDR2 FVKESK come from the germline V gene. In DNA form, the CDR3 reads TGTGCCAGCAGCCAAGCAACGACGGCTCCCTACAATGAGCAGTTCTTC. Translated: CASSQATTAPYNEQFF.

V is TRBV13 and J is TRBJ2-1; the match to TRBD2 covers 13 bases. The CDR3 spans 15 residues. V shed 2 bases, J shed 9 bases, and the junction held 4 bases outside the gene matches. In germline, CDR1 is PRHDT, CDR2 FYEKMQ (reference sequence). The CDR3 protein is CASSLRLAGGLEQFF. The DNA of the CDR3 is TGTGCCAGCAGCTTAAGACTAGCGGGAGGTCTTGAGCAGTTCTTC.

The genes are TRBV28 and TRBJ1-1; D is unclear. CDR3 length: 15 residues. Looked up from germline, CDR1 is MDHEN and CDR2 is SYDVKM. Trimming pared 7 bases from V and 0 bases from J, leaving 15 bases between. This CDR3 reads CASTFGTFMNTEAFF. The CDR3 region has the DNA TGTGCCAGCACTTTTGGCACATTCATGAACACTGAAGCTTTCTTT.

This chain joins TRBV2 and TRBJ2-7; TRBD2 aligns across 14 bases. The CDR3 has 13 residues. V shed 6 bases, J shed 9 bases, and the junction held 4 bases outside the gene matches. The V gene's germline CDR1 is SNHLY and CDR2 FYNNEI. The CDR3 bases are TGTGCCAGCAGGGGACTAGCGGGAGACGGGCAGTACGTC. Translated: CASRGLAGDGQYV.

The chain links TRBV13 to TRBJ2-7; D might be TRBD1 (6 bases). The CDR3 has 14 amino acids. Trimming removed 3 bases at V and 9 bases at J, with 18 bases between. The germline gives CDR1 PRHDT, CDR2 FYEKMQ (reference sequence). In nucleotides, the CDR3 is TGTGCCAGCAGCTTTGGGTCAGGTACACAGGGGCAGTACTTC. Amino acids: CASSFGSGTQGQYF.

The CDR3 nucleotides are TGTGCCAGTAGTCCTGGTGGAGCGGGGATCTACGAGCAGTACTTC. Protein: CASSPGGAGIYEQYF. This chain uses TRBV19 with TRBJ2-7; 7 positions agree with TRBD2. Germline V gene sequence: CDR1 LNHDA, CDR2 SQIVND (reference sequence). The CDR3 runs 15 residues. V was pared by 5 bases and J by 3 bases, with 10 bases of the junction left unmatched.